Presented here are 4 T cell receptor beta chains from one specimen sequenced in a study of blood T cell repertoires in COVID-19 (dated by TCRdb to 2018 to 2021). Libraries were made using the immunoSEQ multiplex PCR assay. TCRdb obtained this table from immuneACCESS and retained in-frame rearrangements with V and J assigned. These tables miss some clones; where compared with another copy, unresolved V genes account for less than half of the shortfall, and the remainder is unexplained. In all, the sample holds under 200,000 clones, and 65% to 85% of those were seen once. In total, the top ten clones hold roughly 17% of the sample. The sample comprised peripheral blood. Receptor source: a man between 60 and 75 years old with active or convalescent COVID-19.

The chain has TRBV20-1 and TRBJ2-3; 9 bases are shared with TRBD2. There are 14 residues in the CDR3. J lost 3 bases, V lost 3 bases, and 4 bases had no gene match. From germline, CDR1 is DFQATT and CDR2 SNEGSKA (reference sequence). CDR3 nucleotides: TGCAGTGCTAGTTGGCTAGCGGGGACAGATACGCAGTATTTT. Protein sequence: CSASWLAGTDTQYF.

This clone showed up just once. The chain recombines TRBV27 with TRBJ2-7; 7 bases align to TRBD1. With V trimmed by 6 bases and J by 0 bases, 5 bases remained unmatched. This CDR3 contains 14 residues. Germline values: CDR1 MNHEY, CDR2 SMNVEV (reference sequence). The CDR3 DNA sequence: TGTGCCAGCAGCTGGACAGGCGACTCCTACGAGCAGTACTTC. Amino acids: CASSWTGDSYEQYF.

The chain recombines TRBV5-1 with TRBJ2-7; D may be TRBD1 (6 bases). The V end lost 1 base, the J end lost 3 bases, and 11 bases lay between the germline ends. The CDR3 extends over 14 amino acids. Germline V gene lookup returns CDR1 SGHRS and CDR2 YFSETQ. This CDR3 is CASSLSDRLYEQYF. DNA for the CDR3: TGCGCCAGCAGCTTGTCCGACAGGCTCTACGAGCAGTACTTC.

The CDR3 nucleotides read TGTGCCAGCAGTGACTCAAGGCGGGAGGATCGGAATGAGCAGTTCTTC. It encodes CASSDSRREDRNEQFF. V gene TRBV6-4 combines with J gene TRBJ2-1; 8 bases agree with TRBD2. The V segment lost 0 bases and the J segment 7 bases; nucleotides outside the gene matches: 8. Germline loops: CDR1 MRHNA, CDR2 SNTAGT. The CDR3 totals 16 residues.